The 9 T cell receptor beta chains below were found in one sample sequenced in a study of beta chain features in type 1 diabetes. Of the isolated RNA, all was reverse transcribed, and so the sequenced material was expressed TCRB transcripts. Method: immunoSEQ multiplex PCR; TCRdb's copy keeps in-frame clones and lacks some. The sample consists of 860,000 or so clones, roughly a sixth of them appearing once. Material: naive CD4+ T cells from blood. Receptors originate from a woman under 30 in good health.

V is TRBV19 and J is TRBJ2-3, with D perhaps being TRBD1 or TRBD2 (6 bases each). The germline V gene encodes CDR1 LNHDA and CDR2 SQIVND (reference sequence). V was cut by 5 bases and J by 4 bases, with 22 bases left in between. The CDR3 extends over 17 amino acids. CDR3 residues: CASSRVGGLAGPDTQYF. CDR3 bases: TGTGCCAGTAGTCGGGTGGGGGGCTTGGCGGGCCCAGATACGCAGTATTTT.

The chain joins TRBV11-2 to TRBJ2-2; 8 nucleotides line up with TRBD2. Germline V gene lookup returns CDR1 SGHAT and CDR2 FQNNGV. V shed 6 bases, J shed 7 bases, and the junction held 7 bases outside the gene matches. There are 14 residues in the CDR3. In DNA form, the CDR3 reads TGTGCCAGCAGGGGGCGGGAGGTCGTCGGGGAGCTGTTTTTT. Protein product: CASRGREVVGELFF. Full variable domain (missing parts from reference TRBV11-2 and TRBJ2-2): EAGVAQSPRYKIIEKRQSVAFWCNPISGHATLYWYQQILGQGPKLLIQFQNNGVVDDSQLPKDRFSAERLKGVDSTLKIQPAKLEDSAVYLCASRGREVVGELFFGEGSRLTVL.

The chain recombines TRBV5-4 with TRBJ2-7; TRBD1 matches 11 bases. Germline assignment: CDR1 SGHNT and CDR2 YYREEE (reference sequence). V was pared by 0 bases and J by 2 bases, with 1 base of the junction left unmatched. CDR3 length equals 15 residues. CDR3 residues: CASSLGDRGTYEQYF. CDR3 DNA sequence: TGTGCCAGCAGCTTGGGGGACAGGGGGACCTACGAGCAGTACTTC.

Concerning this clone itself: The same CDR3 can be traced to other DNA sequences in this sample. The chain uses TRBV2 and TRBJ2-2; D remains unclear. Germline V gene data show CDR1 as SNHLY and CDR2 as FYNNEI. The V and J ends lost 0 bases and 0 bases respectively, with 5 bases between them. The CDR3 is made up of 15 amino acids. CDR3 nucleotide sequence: TGTGCCAGCAGTGAAGCCCGGACGAACACCGGGGAGCTGTTTTTT. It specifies CASSEARTNTGELFF.

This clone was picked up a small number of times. CDR3 residues: CASSPRPGKTYNEQFF. The CDR3 DNA reads TGTGCCAGCAGCCCGCGTCCGGGGAAGACCTACAATGAGCAGTTCTTC. The chain joins TRBV7-2 to TRBJ2-1, with D possibly matching TRBD2 (5 bases). V shed 5 bases and J shed 2 bases, with 16 bases lying between them. This CDR3 region has 16 residues. CDR1 is SGHTA, CDR2 FQGNSA, per germline.

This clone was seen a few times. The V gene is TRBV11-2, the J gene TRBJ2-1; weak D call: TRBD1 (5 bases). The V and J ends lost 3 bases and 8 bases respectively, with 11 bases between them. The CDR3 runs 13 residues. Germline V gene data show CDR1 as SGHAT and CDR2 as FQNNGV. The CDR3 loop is CASSFIDSDEQFF. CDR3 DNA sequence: TGTGCCAGCAGCTTCATCGACAGTGATGAGCAGTTCTTC.

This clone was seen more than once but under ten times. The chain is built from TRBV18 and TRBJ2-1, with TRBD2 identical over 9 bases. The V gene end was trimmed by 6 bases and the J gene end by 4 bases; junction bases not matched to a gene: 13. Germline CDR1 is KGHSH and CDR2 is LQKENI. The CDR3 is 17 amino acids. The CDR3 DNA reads TGTGCCAGCTCTAGTTTTCTGACTAGCGGAAAATACAATGAGCAGTTCTTC. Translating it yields CASSSFLTSGKYNEQFF.

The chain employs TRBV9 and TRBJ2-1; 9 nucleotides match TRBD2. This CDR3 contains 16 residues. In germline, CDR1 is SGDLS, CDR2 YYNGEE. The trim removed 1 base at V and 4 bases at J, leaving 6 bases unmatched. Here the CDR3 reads CASSVHASGTYNEQFF. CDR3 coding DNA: TGTGCCAGCAGCGTACATGCTAGCGGGACTTACAATGAGCAGTTCTTC.

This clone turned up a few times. CDR3 DNA sequence: TGTGCCAGCAGCGTAGGGTCCCCGGGAGTGGAGACCCAGTACTTC. Translation: CASSVGSPGVETQYF. V gene TRBV9 combines with J gene TRBJ2-5; D perhaps matches TRBD2 (6 bases). Deletions cut 0 bases from V and 5 bases from J, with 14 bases between. Germline CDR1 SGDLS, CDR2 YYNGEE. The CDR3 runs to 15 residues.